Below, 25 T cell receptor beta chains from the same sample are listed, as sequenced in a study of shared clonotypes between healthy human individuals (dated by TCRdb to about 2020). Receptor amplification or capture employed the immunoSEQ multiplex PCR assay. The table comes from immuneACCESS by way of TCRdb, which keeps in-frame sequences with V and J called. Part of the clones is missing from these tables; in studies checked, under half for an unresolved V gene and the rest for unknown reasons. This sample holds more than 2 million clones; approximately 94% were observed only once. Approximately 0.13% of the sample is in the top ten clones. The sequenced sample consisted of naive CD4+ T cells sorted from blood. Per the publication, the cell subset or site label means: CD45RA+ positively selected. These receptors came from a man in his late teens or twenties in good health.

V and J are TRBV2 and TRBJ2-1; D is perhaps TRBD1 or TRBD2 (6 bases each). Trimming took 6 bases from V and 8 from J, leaving 20 bases between them. Looked up from germline, CDR1 is SNHLY and CDR2 is FYNNEI. The CDR3 runs to 15 residues. The CDR3 protein is CASRHFGGREDEQFF. The CDR3 region has the DNA TGTGCCAGCAGACACTTTGGGGGCAGGGAGGATGAGCAGTTCTTC.

Details on this clone: Other DNA variants within this sample encode the same CDR3. The CDR3 loop reads CSVVRGETQYF. The CDR3, as DNA: TGCAGCGTTGTTCGCGGGGAGACCCAGTACTTC. V usage is TRBV29-1 and J usage is TRBJ2-5; D is perhaps TRBD2 (5 bases). Trimming shortened V by 4 bases and J by 5 bases, and 8 bases separated the two germline ends. This CDR3 spans 11 amino acids. Germline V gene data show CDR1 as SQVTM and CDR2 as ANQGSEA.

The chain uses TRBV6-5 and TRBJ1-1, with D perhaps TRBD1 (6 bases). The V gene lost 2 bases and the J gene lost 5 bases, with 9 bases spanning the gap. Per the germline V gene, CDR1 is MNHEY and CDR2 is SVGAGI. This CDR3 is built from 13 residues. Here the CDR3 reads CASSYVGGTEAFF. The DNA for the CDR3 is TGTGCCAGCAGTTACGTAGGGGGAACTGAAGCTTTCTTT.

The chain recombines TRBV7-8 with TRBJ2-7, with TRBD1 matching 8 bases. This CDR3 has 15 residues. J lost 5 bases, V lost 2 bases, and 8 bases had no gene match. Germline-derived CDR1 and CDR2 are SGHVS and FQNEAQ. CDR3: CASSLYGQGINEQYF. In DNA form, the CDR3 reads TGTGCCAGCAGCTTATATGGACAGGGCATTAACGAGCAGTACTTC.

The chain carries TRBV6-5 and TRBJ1-4; D perhaps matches TRBD1 (6 bases). V was clipped by 4 bases and J by 0 bases, with 12 bases between them. CDR3 size: 16 residues. Germline V gene data show CDR1 as MNHEY and CDR2 as SVGAGI. CDR3 amino acids: CASSWGTTATNEKLFF. CDR3 in DNA: TGTGCCAGCAGTTGGGGGACAACGGCAACTAATGAAAAACTGTTTTTT.

With respect to this clone: Other DNA sequences of this sample code for an identical CDR3. This chain uses TRBV10-3 with TRBJ2-2; TRBD2 matches 7 bases. The V and J ends lost 4 bases and 4 bases, in that order; junction bases with no gene match: 3. The CDR3 consists of 14 residues. CDR1 and CDR2 (germline): ENHRY, SYGVKD. The CDR3 DNA is TGTGCCATCAGTGGGACTAGTACCACCGGGGAGCTGTTTTTT. Its translation is CAISGTSTTGELFF.

This clone was counted a few times. The chain employs TRBV10-1 and TRBJ1-5; D unresolved. The CDR3 runs 13 residues. Germline V CDR1 and CDR2: WNHNN, SYGVQD (reference sequence). V lost 0 bases and J lost 6, with 6 bases in between. In DNA, the CDR3 is TGCGCCAGCAGTGAGTCGACGGGTCAGCCCCAGCATTTT. Translated: CASSESTGQPQHF.

The chain joins TRBV2 to TRBJ2-1, with 12 bases identical to TRBD2. After removal of 10 bases from V and 2 bases from J, the junction contained 12 bases not matched to a gene. The CDR3 has 17 residues. CDR1 is SNHLY and CDR2 is FYNNEI in the germline V gene. CDR3: CAMKRTSGNRTYNEQFF. The CDR3 DNA reads as TGTGCCATGAAACGGACTAGCGGGAACCGTACCTACAATGAGCAGTTCTTC. The full variable domain, in which reference TRBV2 and TRBJ2-1 provide the parts outside the CDR3, is EPEVTQTPSHQVTQMGQEVILRCVPISNHLYFYWYRQILGQKVEFLVSFYNNEISEKSEIFDDQFSVERPDGSNFTLKIRSTKLEDSAMYFCAMKRTSGNRTYNEQFFGPGTRLTVL.

This clone appeared a single time. The chain couples TRBV9 to TRBJ2-1, with 9 bases matching TRBD1. The CDR3 runs to 14 residues. V lost 0 bases and J lost 7; bases outside the gene matches: 2. Germline lookup yields CDR1 SGDLS and CDR2 YYNGEE. Here the CDR3 DNA reads TGTGCCAGCAGCGTAGTACAGGGGGCAAATGAGCAGTTCTTC. It yields the protein CASSVVQGANEQFF.

The J gene is TRBJ2-3, the V gene TRBV2; 8 bases are a match to TRBD2. The CDR3 has 14 residues. The junction had 5 bases not matched to a gene; V was cut back by 7 bases and J by 2 bases. Per germline, CDR1 SNHLY and CDR2 FYNNEI. The CDR3 nucleotides read TGTGCCAGCAAGATTAGCGGGGCCACAGATACGCAGTATTTT. Amino acids: CASKISGATDTQYF.

This chain links TRBV7-9 with TRBJ2-1, with 10 bases lining up with TRBD2. Per germline, CDR1 SEHNR and CDR2 FQNEAQ (reference sequence). V gave up 5 bases and J gave up 4 bases; unmatched junction bases: 2. The CDR3 covers 14 residues. This CDR3 reads CASSRSGGYNEQFF. The DNA of the CDR3 is TGTGCCAGCAGCCGTAGCGGGGGGTACAATGAGCAGTTCTTC.

The chain is built from TRBV6-1 and TRBJ1-1; unclear D gene. The germline V gene has CDR1 MNHNS and CDR2 SASEGT. Deletions cut 6 bases from V and 3 bases from J, with 8 bases between. CDR3 length equals 12 residues. In DNA form, the CDR3 reads TGTGCCAGCAGGTTGACGTACACTGAAGCTTTCTTT. It translates to CASRLTYTEAFF.

The chain joins TRBV19 to TRBJ2-1; 9 bases match TRBD1. Per the germline V gene, CDR1 is LNHDA and CDR2 is SQIVND (reference sequence). J lost 6 bases, V lost 8 bases, and 11 bases had no gene match. This CDR3 is built from 15 residues. CDR3 DNA sequence: TGTGCCAGTCGGCGTCCCGGGACAGGGCCCAATGAGCAGTTCTTC. Translating gives CASRRPGTGPNEQFF.

The chain has TRBV11-2 and TRBJ1-1; D uncertain. The ends were cut back, 1 base at V and 0 bases at J, with 9 bases in the middle. Germline V gene lookup returns CDR1 SGHAT and CDR2 FQNNGV. The CDR3 is 15 amino acids. In nucleotides, the CDR3 is TGTGCCAGCAGCTTAGCGCCGGCCATGAACACTGAAGCTTTCTTT. It is translated as CASSLAPAMNTEAFF.

CDR3 sequence reads: CAGRTGDNSPLHF. CDR3 sequence (DNA): TGTGCCGGTCGGACAGGGGATAATTCACCCCTCCACTTT. V is TRBV6-5 and J is TRBJ1-6; TRBD1 matches 9 bases. V lost 11 bases and J lost 5; bases outside the gene matches: 4. The CDR3 totals 13 residues. CDR1 and CDR2 from the germline V gene are MNHEY and SVGAGI.

The CDR3 DNA sequence: TGTGCCAGCACGAACGGTCTAGTGGCCCAGTACTTC. It codes for CASTNGLVAQYF. This chain uses TRBV2 with TRBJ2-5; D unclear. Trimming removed 7 bases at V and 9 bases at J, with 15 bases between. The CDR3 consists of 12 residues. The V gene's germline CDR1 is SNHLY and CDR2 FYNNEI. Looking up the rest from reference TRBV2 and TRBJ2-5 gives the full variable domain: EPEVTQTPSHQVTQMGQEVILRCVPISNHLYFYWYRQILGQKVEFLVSFYNNEISEKSEIFDDQFSVERPDGSNFTLKIRSTKLEDSAMYFCASTNGLVAQYFGPGTRLLVL.

The V call is TRBV6-5, the J call TRBJ2-7; D is unclear. CDR3 size: 14 residues. Trimming removed 2 bases from V and 3 bases from J, with 11 bases in between. The V gene's germline CDR1 is MNHEY and CDR2 SVGAGI. The CDR3 DNA reads as TGTGCCAGCAGTTACGGCACCTACAGCTACGAGCAGTACTTC. The encoded protein is CASSYGTYSYEQYF.

The chain has TRBV7-9 and TRBJ1-1; D perhaps matches TRBD1 (5 bases). Trimming left V 2 bases short and J 7 bases short, with 17 bases between. Germline loops: CDR1 SEHNR, CDR2 FQNEAQ (reference sequence). The CDR3 covers 15 residues. CDR3 amino acids: CASSLLLGTVFEAFF. CDR3 in DNA: TGTGCCAGCAGCTTACTTCTCGGGACGGTTTTTGAAGCTTTCTTT.

Notes on this clone: At one end, the junction sequence differs from germline, possibly due to a read error. This chain joins TRBV6-1 and TRBJ2-3; tentatively, D is TRBD1 or TRBD2 (5 bases each). CDR3 length: 16 amino acids. CDR1 and CDR2 (germline): MNHNS, SASEGT. DNA for the CDR3: TGTGCCAGCCGTGAGTGGGGCCAGGGAGAGACAGATACGCAGTATTTT. Amino acids: CASREWGQGETDTQYF.

J is TRBJ1-6 and V is TRBV28; no firm D call. This CDR3 contains 13 residues. Germline CDR1 MDHEN, CDR2 SYDVKM. Trimming cost V 7 bases and J 1 base, with 5 bases left between them. The CDR3 protein is CASIGSYNSPLHF. DNA for the CDR3: TGTGCCAGCATCGGGTCCTATAATTCACCCCTCCACTTT.

The CDR3 DNA follows: TGTGCCAGCAGTTACTCGTATCAGGCCTCAGATACGCAGTATTTT. This encodes CASSYSYQASDTQYF. The V gene is TRBV6-5, the J gene TRBJ2-3; D not resolved. Trimming took off 0 bases at V and 4 bases at J, with 11 bases between the two ends. CDR1 and CDR2 from the germline V gene are MNHEY and SVGAGI. This CDR3 has 15 amino acids.

The rearrangement links TRBV11-2 to TRBJ2-1, with D perhaps matching TRBD1 (5 bases). The V gene's germline CDR1 is SGHAT and CDR2 FQNNGV. V dropped 0 bases and J dropped 7 bases, with 10 bases sitting between them. CDR3 length equals 14 residues. Here the CDR3 reads CASSLDGAPNEQFF. The DNA of the CDR3 is TGTGCCAGCAGCTTAGATGGGGCCCCTAATGAGCAGTTCTTC.

The chain employs TRBV20-1 and TRBJ1-2; D gene ambiguous. Germline lookup yields CDR1 DFQATT and CDR2 SNEGSKA (reference sequence). Trimming left V 1 base short and J 8 bases short, with 8 bases between. The CDR3 spans 11 residues. The CDR3 region has the DNA TGCAGTGCTAGAGCCGGGTGGGGCTACACCTTC. This codes for CSARAGWGYTF.

This chain uses TRBV11-3 with TRBJ1-5; 8 bases align to TRBD1. V trimming: 3 bases; J trimming: 0 bases; junction bases outside the gene matches: 4. CDR1 and CDR2 (germline): SGHNT, YENEEA. This CDR3 has 16 residues. The CDR3 nucleotides read TGTGCCAGCAGCTTCAGGACAGGGTGTAGCAATCAGCCCCAGCATTTT. This sequence encodes CASSFRTGCSNQPQHF.

V gene TRBV7-2 combines with J gene TRBJ2-5; D is unclear. The ends were cut back, 3 bases at V and 7 bases at J, with 12 bases in the middle. The CDR3 extends over 13 amino acids. Germline V gene lookup returns CDR1 SGHTA and CDR2 FQGNSA. In nucleotides, the CDR3 is TGTGCCAGCAGCTTTCCCGGAGCCGGGACCCAGTACTTC. Its protein is CASSFPGAGTQYF.